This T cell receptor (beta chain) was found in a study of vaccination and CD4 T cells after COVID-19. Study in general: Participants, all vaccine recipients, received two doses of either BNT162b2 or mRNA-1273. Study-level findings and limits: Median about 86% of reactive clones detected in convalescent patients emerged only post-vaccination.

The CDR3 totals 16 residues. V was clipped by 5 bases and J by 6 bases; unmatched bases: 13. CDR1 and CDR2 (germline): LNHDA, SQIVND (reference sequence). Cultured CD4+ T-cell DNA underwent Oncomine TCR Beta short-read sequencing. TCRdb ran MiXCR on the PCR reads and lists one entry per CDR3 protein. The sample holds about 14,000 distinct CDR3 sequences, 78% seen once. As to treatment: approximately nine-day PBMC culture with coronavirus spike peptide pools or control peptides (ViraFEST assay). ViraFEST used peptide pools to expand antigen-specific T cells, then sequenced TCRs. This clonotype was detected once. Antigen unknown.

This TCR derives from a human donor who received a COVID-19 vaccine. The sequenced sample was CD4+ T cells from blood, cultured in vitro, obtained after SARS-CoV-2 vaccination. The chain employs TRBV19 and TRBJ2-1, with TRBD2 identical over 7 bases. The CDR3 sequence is CASSPQRGRVSNEQFF. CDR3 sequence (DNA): TGTGCCAGTAGTCCCCAGCGGGGCAGGGTGAGCAATGAGCAGTTCTTC.